The 10 T cell receptor beta chains below come from one sample, sequenced in a study of blood T cell repertoires in COVID-19. Libraries were prepared by immunoSEQ multiplex PCR; TCRdb keeps only in-frame clonotypes and omits some of them. The data show a few hundred thousand clones, with approximately 87% seen just once and 2% to 2.5% held by the top ten. Specimen: peripheral blood. These receptors were obtained from a woman aged 45-59 years with acute or convalescent COVID-19.

The chain employs TRBV5-1 and TRBJ1-3; D gene unclear. This CDR3 has 15 residues. Germline-derived CDR1 and CDR2 are SGHRS and YFSETQ. Between the trimmed V and J ends, which lost 0 bases and 0 bases, there was a span of 7 bases. CDR3 sequence (DNA): TGCGCCAGCAGCTTGGGCAGGTCCTCTGGAAACACCATATATTTT. This codes for CASSLGRSSGNTIYF.

The J gene is TRBJ1-3, the V gene TRBV11-3; D ambiguous. Trimming removed 3 bases at V and 2 bases at J, with 11 bases between. This CDR3 region has 15 residues. Germline values: CDR1 SGHNT, CDR2 YENEEA. The CDR3 sequence is CASSFGYPPGNTIYF. The CDR3, as DNA: TGTGCCAGCAGCTTCGGTTACCCCCCTGGAAACACCATATATTTT. The complete variable domain, with remaining parts taken from reference TRBV11-3 and TRBJ1-3, reads EAGVVQSPRYKIIEKKQPVAFWCNPISGHNTLYWYLQNLGQGPELLIRYENEEAVDDSQLPKDRFSAERLKGVDSTLKIQPAELGDSAVYLCASSFGYPPGNTIYFGEGSWLTVV.

The chain has TRBV9 and TRBJ1-1, with 9 bases lining up with TRBD1. J was trimmed by 0 bases and V by 3 bases; bases with no gene match: 6. CDR3 length: 16 amino acids. Germline V lookup: CDR1 SGDLS, CDR2 YYNGEE. The CDR3 DNA reads TGTGCCAGCAGCGCCGGACAGGGGTGGGTGAACACTGAAGCTTTCTTT. Protein sequence: CASSAGQGWVNTEAFF. Full variable domain (outside the CDR3, taken from reference TRBV9 and TRBJ1-1): DSGVTQTPKHLITATGQRVTLRCSPRSGDLSVYWYQQSLDQGLQFLIQYYNGEERAKGNILERFSAQQFPDLHSELNLSSLELGDSALYFCASSAGQGWVNTEAFFGQGTRLTVV.

The chain employs TRBV5-6 and TRBJ2-1, with 7 bases lining up with TRBD2. Germline V gene lookup returns CDR1 SGHDT and CDR2 YYEEEE. V lost 4 bases and J lost 0; bases outside the gene matches: 10. This CDR3 has 17 amino acids. The CDR3 bases are TGTGCCAGCAGCGGAGCGGGACGCCCGAGCTCCTACAATGAGCAGTTCTTC. Translating gives CASSGAGRPSSYNEQFF. The full variable domain, rest sourced from reference TRBV5-6 and TRBJ2-1, is DAGVTQSPTHLIKTRGQQVTLRCSPKSGHDTVSWYQQALGQGPQFIFQYYEEEERQRGNFPDRFSGHQFPNYSSELNVNALLLGDSALYLCASSGAGRPSSYNEQFFGPGTRLTVL.

The gene calls are TRBV6-6 and TRBJ1-2, with 8 positions matching TRBD1. This CDR3 spans 14 amino acids. V was pared by 5 bases and J by 8 bases, with 10 bases of the junction left unmatched. The germline V gene has CDR1 MNHNY and CDR2 SVGAGI (reference sequence). CDR3 protein: CASSPTGVGDGYTF. The CDR3 region has the DNA TGTGCCAGCAGTCCGACAGGGGTGGGAGACGGCTACACCTTC.

J is TRBJ2-5 and V is TRBV10-3; 10 bases line up with TRBD2. CDR1 ENHRY and CDR2 SYGVKD come from the germline V gene. V gave up 7 bases and J gave up 4 bases; unmatched junction bases: 3. The CDR3 extends over 13 amino acids. Written as DNA, the CDR3 is TGTGCCATCAAAGAGCGGGAGGGAGAGACCCAGTACTTC. As protein: CAIKEREGETQYF.

The gene calls are TRBV15 and TRBJ2-7; TRBD1 matches at 8 bases. Germline V gene data show CDR1 as LNHNV and CDR2 as YYDKDF (reference sequence). J was trimmed by 1 base and V by 1 base; bases with no gene match: 3. CDR3 length: 15 amino acids. In nucleotides, the CDR3 is TGTGCCACCAGCAGAGTACAGGGGGAATCCTACGAGCAGTACTTC. It encodes CATSRVQGESYEQYF.

The chain employs TRBV18 and TRBJ2-3, with no clear D. In germline, CDR1 is KGHSH, CDR2 LQKENI. Trimming cost V 3 bases and J 2 bases, with 6 bases left between them. The CDR3 is 13 residues long. CDR3 sequence reads: CASSPTNTDTQYF. The DNA of the CDR3 is TGTGCCAGCTCACCGACAAACACAGATACGCAGTATTTT.

The V and J genes are TRBV19 and TRBJ2-2, with 8 bases fitting TRBD2. The V gene's germline CDR1 is LNHDA and CDR2 SQIVND (reference sequence). The J segment lost 0 bases and the V segment lost 5 bases, leaving 2 bases of the junction unmatched. CDR3 length equals 15 residues. The CDR3: CASSSGRANTGELFF. In DNA, the CDR3 is TGTGCCAGTAGTTCCGGGAGGGCGAACACCGGGGAGCTGTTTTTT.

This chain uses TRBV5-6 with TRBJ2-3; 10 bases match TRBD2. Per the germline V gene, CDR1 is SGHDT and CDR2 is YYEEEE. J lost 2 bases, V lost 7 bases, and 7 bases had no gene match. The CDR3 has 15 amino acids. In DNA, the CDR3 is TGTGCCAGCGATCGGACTAGCGGAGCCACAGATACGCAGTATTTT. Translating it yields CASDRTSGATDTQYF.